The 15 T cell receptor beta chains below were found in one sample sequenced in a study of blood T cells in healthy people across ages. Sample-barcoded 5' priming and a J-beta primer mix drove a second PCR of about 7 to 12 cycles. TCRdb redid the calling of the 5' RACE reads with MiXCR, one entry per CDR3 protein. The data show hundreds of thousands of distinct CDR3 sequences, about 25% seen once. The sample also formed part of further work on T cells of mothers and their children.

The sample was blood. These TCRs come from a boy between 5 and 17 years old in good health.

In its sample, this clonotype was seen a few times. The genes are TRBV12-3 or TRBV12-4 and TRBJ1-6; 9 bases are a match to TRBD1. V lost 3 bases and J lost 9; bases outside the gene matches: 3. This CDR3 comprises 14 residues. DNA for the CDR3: TGTGCCAGCAGTTTCGGGACAGGGTCTTCACCCCTCCACTTT. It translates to CASSFGTGSSPLHF.

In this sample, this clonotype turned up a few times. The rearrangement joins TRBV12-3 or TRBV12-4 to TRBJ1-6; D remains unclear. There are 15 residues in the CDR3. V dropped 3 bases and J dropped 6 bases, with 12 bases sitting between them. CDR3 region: CASSFYVGANSPLHF. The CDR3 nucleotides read TGTGCCAGCAGTTTTTATGTTGGTGCTAATTCACCCCTCCACTTT.

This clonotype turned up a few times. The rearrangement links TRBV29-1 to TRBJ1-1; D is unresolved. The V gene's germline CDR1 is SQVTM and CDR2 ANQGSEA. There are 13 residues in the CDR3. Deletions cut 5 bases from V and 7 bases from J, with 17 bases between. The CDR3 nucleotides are TGCAGCGTTCGAGGTTTGGCGGGAGGTGAAGCTTTCTTT. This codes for CSVRGLAGGEAFF.

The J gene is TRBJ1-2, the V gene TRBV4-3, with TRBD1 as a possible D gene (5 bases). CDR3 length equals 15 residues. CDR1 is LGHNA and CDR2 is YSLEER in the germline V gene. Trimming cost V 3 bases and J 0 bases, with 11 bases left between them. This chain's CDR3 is CASSQGRLANYGYTF. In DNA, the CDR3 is TGCGCCAGCAGCCAGGGGCGGTTAGCTAACTATGGCTACACCTTC.

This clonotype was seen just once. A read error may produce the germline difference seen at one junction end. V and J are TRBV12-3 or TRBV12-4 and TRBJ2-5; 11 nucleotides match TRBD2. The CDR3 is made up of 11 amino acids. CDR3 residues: CASSFGTSGIF. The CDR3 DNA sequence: TGTGCCAGCAGTTTCGGGACTAGCGGAATCTTC.

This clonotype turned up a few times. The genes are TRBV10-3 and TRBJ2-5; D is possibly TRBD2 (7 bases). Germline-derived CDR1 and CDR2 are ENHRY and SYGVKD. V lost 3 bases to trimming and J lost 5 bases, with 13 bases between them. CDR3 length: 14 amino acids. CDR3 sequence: CAISDPGRGETQYF. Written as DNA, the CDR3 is TGTGCCATCAGTGATCCAGGGAGGGGGGAGACCCAGTACTTC.

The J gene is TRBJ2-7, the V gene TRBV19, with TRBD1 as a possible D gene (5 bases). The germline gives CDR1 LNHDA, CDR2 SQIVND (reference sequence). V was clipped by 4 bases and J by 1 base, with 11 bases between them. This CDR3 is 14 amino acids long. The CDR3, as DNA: TGTGCCAGTAGTAGCCCCGCAGGGTCCTACGAGCAGTACTTC. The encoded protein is CASSSPAGSYEQYF.

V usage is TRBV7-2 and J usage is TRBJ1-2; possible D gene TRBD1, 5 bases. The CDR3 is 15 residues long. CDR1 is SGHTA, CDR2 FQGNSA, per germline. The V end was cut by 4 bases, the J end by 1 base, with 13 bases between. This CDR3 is CASSSGLGGNYGYTF. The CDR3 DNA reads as TGTGCCAGCAGCTCAGGTCTCGGGGGTAACTATGGCTACACCTTC.

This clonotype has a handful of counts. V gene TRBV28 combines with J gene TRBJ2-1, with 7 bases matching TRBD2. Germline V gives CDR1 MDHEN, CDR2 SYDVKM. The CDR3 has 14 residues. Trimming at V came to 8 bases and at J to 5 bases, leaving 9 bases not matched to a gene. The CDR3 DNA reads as TGTGCCAGCGTCGCGGGAGAGATCAACAATGAGCAGTTCTTC. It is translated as CASVAGEINNEQFF.

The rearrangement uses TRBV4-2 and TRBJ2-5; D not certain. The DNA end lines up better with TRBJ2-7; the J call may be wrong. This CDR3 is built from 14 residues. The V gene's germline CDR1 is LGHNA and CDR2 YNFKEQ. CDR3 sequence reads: CASSQVGVGYEQYF. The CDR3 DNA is TGTGCCAGCAGCCAAGTTGGGGTAGGCTACGAGCAGTACTTC.

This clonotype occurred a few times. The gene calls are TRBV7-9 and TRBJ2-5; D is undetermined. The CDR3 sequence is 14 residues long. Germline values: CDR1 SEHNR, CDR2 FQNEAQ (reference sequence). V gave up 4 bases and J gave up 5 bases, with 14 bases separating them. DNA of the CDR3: TGTGCCAGCAGCTCGTTACTTCCCAGGGAGACCCAGTACTTC. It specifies CASSSLLPRETQYF.

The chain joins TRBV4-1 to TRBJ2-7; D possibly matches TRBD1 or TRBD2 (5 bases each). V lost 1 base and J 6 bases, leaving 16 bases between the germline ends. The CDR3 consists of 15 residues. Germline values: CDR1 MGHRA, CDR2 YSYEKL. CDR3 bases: TGCGCCAGCAGCCAAGTCGACAGCGGTGCCTCCGAGCAGTACTTC. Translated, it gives CASSQVDSGASEQYF.

The CDR3: CASTGLADASNSPLHF. DNA for the CDR3: TGTGCCAGCACCGGACTCGCGGACGCTTCTAATTCACCCCTCCACTTT. The chain uses TRBV6-1 and TRBJ1-6; no reliable D call. This CDR3 has 16 amino acids. Looked up from germline, CDR1 is MNHNS and CDR2 is SASEGT. V dropped 7 bases and J dropped 6 bases, with 19 bases sitting between them.

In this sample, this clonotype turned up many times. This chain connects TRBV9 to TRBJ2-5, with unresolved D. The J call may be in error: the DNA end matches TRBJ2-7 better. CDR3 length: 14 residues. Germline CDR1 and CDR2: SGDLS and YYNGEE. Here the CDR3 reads CASSVGWPNYEQYF. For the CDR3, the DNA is TGTGCCAGCAGCGTAGGCTGGCCAAACTACGAGCAGTACTTC.

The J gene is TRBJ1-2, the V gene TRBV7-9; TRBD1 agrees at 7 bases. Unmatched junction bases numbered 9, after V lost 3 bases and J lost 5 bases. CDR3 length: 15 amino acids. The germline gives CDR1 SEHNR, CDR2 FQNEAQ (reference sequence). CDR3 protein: CASSLQGGLRYGYTF. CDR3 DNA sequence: TGTGCCAGCAGCTTGCAGGGGGGCCTTCGGTATGGCTACACCTTC. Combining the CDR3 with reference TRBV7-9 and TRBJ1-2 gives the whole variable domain DTGVSQNPRHKITKRGQNVTFRCDPISEHNRLYWYRQTLGQGPEFLTYFQNEAQLEKSRLLSDRFSAERPKGSFSTLEIQRTEQGDSAMYLCASSLQGGLRYGYTFGSGTRLTVV.